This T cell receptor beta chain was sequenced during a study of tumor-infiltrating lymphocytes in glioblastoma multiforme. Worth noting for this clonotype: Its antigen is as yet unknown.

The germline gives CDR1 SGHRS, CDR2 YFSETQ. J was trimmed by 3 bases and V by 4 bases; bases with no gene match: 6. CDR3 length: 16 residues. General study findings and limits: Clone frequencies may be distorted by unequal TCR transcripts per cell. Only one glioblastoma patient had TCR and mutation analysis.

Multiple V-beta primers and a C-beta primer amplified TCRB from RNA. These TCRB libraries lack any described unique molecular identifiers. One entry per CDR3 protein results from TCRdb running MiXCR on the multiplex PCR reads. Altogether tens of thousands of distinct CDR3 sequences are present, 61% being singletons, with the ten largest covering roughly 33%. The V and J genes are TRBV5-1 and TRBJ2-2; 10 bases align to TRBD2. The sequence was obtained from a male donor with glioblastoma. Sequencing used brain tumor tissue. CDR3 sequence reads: CASSRGLAVYTGELFF. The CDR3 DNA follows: TGCGCCAGCAGCCGCGGACTAGCGGTCTACACCGGGGAGCTGTTTTTT.